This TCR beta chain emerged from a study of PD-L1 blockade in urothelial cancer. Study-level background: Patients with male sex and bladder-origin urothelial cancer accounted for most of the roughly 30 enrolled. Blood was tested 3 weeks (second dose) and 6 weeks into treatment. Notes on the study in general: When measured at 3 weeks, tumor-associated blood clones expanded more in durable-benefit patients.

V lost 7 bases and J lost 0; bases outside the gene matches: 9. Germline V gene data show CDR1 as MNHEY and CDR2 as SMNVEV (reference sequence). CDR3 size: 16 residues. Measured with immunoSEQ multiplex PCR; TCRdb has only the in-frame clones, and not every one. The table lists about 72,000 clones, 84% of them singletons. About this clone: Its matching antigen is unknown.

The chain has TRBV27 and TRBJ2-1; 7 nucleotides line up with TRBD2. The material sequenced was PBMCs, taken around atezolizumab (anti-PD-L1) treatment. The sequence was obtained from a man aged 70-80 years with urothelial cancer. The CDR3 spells CASNHWGGSSYNEQFF. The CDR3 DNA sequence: TGTGCCAGCAACCACTGGGGCGGGAGCTCCTACAATGAGCAGTTCTTC.